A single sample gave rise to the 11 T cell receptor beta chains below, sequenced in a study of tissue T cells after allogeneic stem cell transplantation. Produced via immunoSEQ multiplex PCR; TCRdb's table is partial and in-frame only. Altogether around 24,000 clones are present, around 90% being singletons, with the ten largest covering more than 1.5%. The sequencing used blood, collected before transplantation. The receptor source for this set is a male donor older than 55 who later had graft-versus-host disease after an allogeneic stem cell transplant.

The CDR3 DNA follows: TGTGCCAGCTCACCACCGGGTAGCGAAGAGACCCAGTACTTC. Its protein product is CASSPPGSEETQYF. V is TRBV18 and J is TRBJ2-5, with a weak D call TRBD2 (5 bases). V dropped 0 bases and J dropped 3 bases, with 8 bases sitting between them. CDR1 is KGHSH, CDR2 LQKENI, per germline. The CDR3 runs to 14 residues.

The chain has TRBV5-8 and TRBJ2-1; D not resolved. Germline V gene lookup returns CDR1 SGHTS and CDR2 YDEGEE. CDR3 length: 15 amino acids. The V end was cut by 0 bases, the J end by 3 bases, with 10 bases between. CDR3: CASSLGLVSYNEQFF. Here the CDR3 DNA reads TGTGCCAGCAGCTTGGGACTTGTCAGCTACAATGAGCAGTTCTTC.

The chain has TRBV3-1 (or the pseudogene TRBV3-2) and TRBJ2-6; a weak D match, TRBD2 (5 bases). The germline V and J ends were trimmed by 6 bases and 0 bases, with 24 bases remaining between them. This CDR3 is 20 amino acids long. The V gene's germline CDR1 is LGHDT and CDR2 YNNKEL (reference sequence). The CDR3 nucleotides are TGTGCCAGCAGTCCCATCACCGGGATTTGTGTCGACTCTGGGGCCAACGTCCTGACTTTC. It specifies CASSPITGICVDSGANVLTF.

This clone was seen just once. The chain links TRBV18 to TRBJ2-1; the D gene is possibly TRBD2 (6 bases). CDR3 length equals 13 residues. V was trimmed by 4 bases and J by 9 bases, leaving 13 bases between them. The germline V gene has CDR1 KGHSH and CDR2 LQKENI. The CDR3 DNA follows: TGTGCCAGCTCACTTGCGGGGTGGGGTGAGCAGTTCTTC. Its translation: CASSLAGWGEQFF.

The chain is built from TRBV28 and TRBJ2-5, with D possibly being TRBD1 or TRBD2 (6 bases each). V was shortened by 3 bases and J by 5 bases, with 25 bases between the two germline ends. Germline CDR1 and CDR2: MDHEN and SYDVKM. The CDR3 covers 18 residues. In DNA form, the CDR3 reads TGTGCCAGCAGTTTGGCCCTCTCAGTTCCGGGGGCCGTGGAGACCCAGTACTTC. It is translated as CASSLALSVPGAVETQYF. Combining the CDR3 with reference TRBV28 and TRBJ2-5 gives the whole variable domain DVKVTQSSRYLVKRTGEKVFLECVQDMDHENMFWYRQDPGLGLRLIYFSYDVKMKEKGDIPEGYSVSREKKERFSLILESASTNQTSMYLCASSLALSVPGAVETQYFGPGTRLLVL.

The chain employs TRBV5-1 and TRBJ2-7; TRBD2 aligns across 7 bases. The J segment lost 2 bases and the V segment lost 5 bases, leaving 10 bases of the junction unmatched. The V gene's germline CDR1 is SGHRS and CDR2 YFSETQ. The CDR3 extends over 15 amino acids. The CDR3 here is CASRTAGNPPYEQYF. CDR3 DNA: TGCGCCAGCAGAACAGCGGGGAACCCTCCCTACGAGCAGTACTTC.

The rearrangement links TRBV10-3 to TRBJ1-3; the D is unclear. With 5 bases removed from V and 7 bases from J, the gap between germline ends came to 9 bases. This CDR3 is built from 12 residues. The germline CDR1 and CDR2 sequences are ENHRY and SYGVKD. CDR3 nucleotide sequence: TGTGCCATCAGTACGACAAGGAACACCATATATTTT. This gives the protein CAISTTRNTIYF.

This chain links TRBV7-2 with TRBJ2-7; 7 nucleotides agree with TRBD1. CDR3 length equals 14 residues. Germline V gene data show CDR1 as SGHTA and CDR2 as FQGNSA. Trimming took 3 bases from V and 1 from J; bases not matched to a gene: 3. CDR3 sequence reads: CASSLDRSSYEQYF. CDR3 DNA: TGTGCCAGCAGCTTGGACAGGAGTTCCTACGAGCAGTACTTC.

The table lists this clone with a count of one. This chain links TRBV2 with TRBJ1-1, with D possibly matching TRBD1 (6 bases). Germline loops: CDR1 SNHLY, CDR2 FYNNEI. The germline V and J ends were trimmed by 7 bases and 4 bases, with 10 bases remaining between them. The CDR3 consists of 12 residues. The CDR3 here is CASNRVGTEAFF. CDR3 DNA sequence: TGTGCCAGCAACAGGGTTGGCACTGAAGCTTTCTTT.

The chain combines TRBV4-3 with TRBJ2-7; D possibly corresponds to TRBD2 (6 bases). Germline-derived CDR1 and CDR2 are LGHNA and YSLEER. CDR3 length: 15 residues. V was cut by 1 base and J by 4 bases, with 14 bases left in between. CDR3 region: CASSQGRSGPYEQYF. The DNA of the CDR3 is TGCGCCAGCAGCCAAGGCCGTAGCGGACCTTACGAGCAGTACTTC.

CDR3 sequence reads: CASSEGTGKGNRYEQFF. The DNA for the CDR3 is TGCGCCAGCAGTGAGGGGACAGGGAAAGGTAATCGGTATGAGCAGTTCTTC. The genes are TRBV10-1 and TRBJ2-1; 9 nucleotides line up with TRBD1. The germline V gene encodes CDR1 WNHNN and CDR2 SYGVQD (reference sequence). This CDR3 spans 17 amino acids. With 2 bases clipped from V and 8 bases from J, the junction kept 13 bases outside the gene matches.